Listed below are T cell receptor beta chains from one sample, sequenced in a study of CD8 T cells in Susac syndrome. TCRdb re-called the immunoSEQ multiplex PCR reads with MiXCR, one entry per CDR3 protein. The top ten hold over 0.1% of the sample, which has about 140,000 distinct CDR3 sequences, 90% to 95% seen once. Specimen: CD4+ T cells from PBMCs. These receptors were obtained from a human donor with multiple sclerosis. The CDR3 runs from the conserved cysteine through the conserved F or W. Fields, in order: clone size, J gene, D gene, V gene, CDR3 protein, CDR3 DNA. D genes are given only for firm matches. Clone size, where shown, is once, few, many, or a class for clones that have expanded.

>.|TRBJ2-4|.|TRBV9
CASSPSHGGQNIQYF
TGTGCCAGCAGTCCCTCTCATGGGGGGCAGAACATTCAGTACTTC
>.|TRBJ2-6|.|TRBV5-1
CASSPLWGVKANVLTF
TGCGCCAGCAGCCCCCTGTGGGGGGTAAAGGCCAACGTCCTGACTTTC
>once|TRBJ2-2|.|TRBV20-1
CSAVYRVGELFF
TGCAGTGCCGTTTATCGGGTCGGGGAGCTGTTTTTT
>.|TRBJ1-1|.|TRBV29-1
CSGAQGNTEAFF
TGCAGCGGGGCACAGGGAAACACTGAAGCTTTCTTT
>.|TRBJ1-5|.|TRBV7-9
CASKQGNSNQPQHF
TGTGCCAGCAAACAGGGAAATAGCAATCAGCCCCAGCATTTT
>.|TRBJ2-3|.|TRBV24-1
CATSDFGRPNTQYF
TGTGCCACCAGTGATTTCGGACGGCCCAATACGCAGTATTTT
>.|TRBJ1-5|.|TRBV4-1
CASSQGLVQPQHF
TGCGCCAGCAGCCAGGGCCTTGTTCAGCCCCAGCATTTT
>.|TRBJ2-4|.|TRBV3-1
CASSQDGENIQYF
TGTGCCAGCAGCCAAGATGGGGAAAACATTCAGTACTTC
>.|TRBJ2-1|.|TRBV6-2/TRBV6-3
CASSYDRTQFF
TGTGCCAGCAGTTACGACAGAACGCAGTTCTTC
>.|TRBJ1-2|.|TRBV20-1
CSARFRDPRTNYGYTF
TGCAGTGCCAGGTTCCGGGACCCACGAACGAACTATGGCTACACCTTC